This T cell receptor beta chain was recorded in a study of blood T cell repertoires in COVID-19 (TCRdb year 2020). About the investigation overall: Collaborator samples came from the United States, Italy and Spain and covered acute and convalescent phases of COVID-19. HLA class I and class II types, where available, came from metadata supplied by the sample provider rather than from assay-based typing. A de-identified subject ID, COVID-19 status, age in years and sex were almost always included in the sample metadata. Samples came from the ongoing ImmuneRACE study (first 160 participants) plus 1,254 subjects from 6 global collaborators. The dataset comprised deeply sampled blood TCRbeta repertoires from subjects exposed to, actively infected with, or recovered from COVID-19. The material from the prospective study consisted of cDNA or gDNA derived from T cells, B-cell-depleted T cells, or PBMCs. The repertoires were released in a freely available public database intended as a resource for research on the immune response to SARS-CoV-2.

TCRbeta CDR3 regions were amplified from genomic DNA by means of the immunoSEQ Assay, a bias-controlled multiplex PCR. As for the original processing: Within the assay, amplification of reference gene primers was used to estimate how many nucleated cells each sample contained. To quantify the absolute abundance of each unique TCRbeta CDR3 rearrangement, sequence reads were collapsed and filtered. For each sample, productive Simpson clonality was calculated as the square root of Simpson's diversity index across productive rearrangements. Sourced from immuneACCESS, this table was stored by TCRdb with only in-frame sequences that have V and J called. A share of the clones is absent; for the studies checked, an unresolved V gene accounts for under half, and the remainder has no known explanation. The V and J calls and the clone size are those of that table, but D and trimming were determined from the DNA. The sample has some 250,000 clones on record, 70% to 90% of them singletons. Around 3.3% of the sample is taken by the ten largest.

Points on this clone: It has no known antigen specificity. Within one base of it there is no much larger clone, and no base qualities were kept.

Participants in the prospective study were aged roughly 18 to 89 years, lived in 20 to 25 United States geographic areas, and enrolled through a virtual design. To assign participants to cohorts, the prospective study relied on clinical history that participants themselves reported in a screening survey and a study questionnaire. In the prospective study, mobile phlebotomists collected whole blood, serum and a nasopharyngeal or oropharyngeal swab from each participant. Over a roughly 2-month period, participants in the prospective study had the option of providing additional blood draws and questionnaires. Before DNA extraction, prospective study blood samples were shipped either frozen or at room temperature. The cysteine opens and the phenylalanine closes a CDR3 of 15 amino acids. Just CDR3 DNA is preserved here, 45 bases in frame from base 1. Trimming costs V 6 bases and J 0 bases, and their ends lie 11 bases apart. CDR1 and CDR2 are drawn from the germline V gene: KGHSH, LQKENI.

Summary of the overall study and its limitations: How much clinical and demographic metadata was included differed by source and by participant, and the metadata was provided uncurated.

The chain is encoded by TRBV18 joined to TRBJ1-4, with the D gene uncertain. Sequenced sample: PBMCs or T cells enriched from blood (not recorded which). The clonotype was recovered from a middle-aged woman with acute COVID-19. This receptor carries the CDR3 CASSETGTTNEKLFF. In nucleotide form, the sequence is TGTGCCAGCTCGGAGACGGGGACAACTAATGAAAAACTGTTTTTT.